Following are 16 T cell receptor beta chains from one sample sequenced in a study of T cells in Graves' hyperthyroidism and ophthalmopathy. From RNA transcripts, TCR beta CDR3 regions were amplified. The HTBI set primed first-round TCR CDR3 RT-PCR. TCRdb fed the multiplex PCR reads into MiXCR, producing one record per CDR3 protein. The top ten clones hold approximately 32% of a sample with approximately 400,000 distinct CDR3 sequences, about 16% of them seen once. The sequencing input was blood. Receptor source: a woman aged 25 to 39 with Graves' hyperthyroidism.

This clonotype was seen repeatedly, ten times or more. The genes are TRBV29-1 and TRBJ1-2; D may be TRBD1 (5 bases). With 4 bases removed from V and 2 bases from J, the gap between germline ends came to 8 bases. The CDR3 has 12 residues. CDR1 and CDR2 (germline): SQVTM, ANQGSEA. The CDR3 DNA sequence: TGCAGCGTTGGTGCAGGGAACTATGGCTACACCTTC. It yields the protein CSVGAGNYGYTF.

This clonotype was observed many times. V is TRBV11-3 and J is TRBJ2-2; D is tentatively TRBD1 or TRBD2 (5 bases each). The germline V gene encodes CDR1 SGHNT and CDR2 YENEEA. This CDR3 has 15 residues. V lost 5 bases to trimming and J lost 2 bases, with 12 bases between them. The CDR3 DNA is TGTGCCAGCAGCCAAGGGGACGAAAACACCGGGGAGCTGTTTTTT. Amino acid sequence: CASSQGDENTGELFF.

On this clonotype: A much more abundant neighbour one base away suggests this may be a read error. The DNA is left out, because the CDR3 cannot be placed on it with certainty; the CDR3 is given as TCRdb lists it. The rearrangement joins TRBV11-1 to TRBJ2-1; the listed D gene, TRBD1, was not tested against the DNA. Per the germline V gene, CDR1 is SGHAT and CDR2 is FQDESV (reference sequence). Ends included, the CDR3 has 15 residues. The CDR3 protein is CACSAGQDLYNEQFF.

Ten or more counts support this clonotype. V usage is TRBV27 and J usage is TRBJ2-3, with TRBD1 as a possible D gene (6 bases). V was pared by 2 bases and J by 0 bases, with 12 bases between. The CDR3 covers 16 residues. Germline V lookup: CDR1 MNHEY, CDR2 SMNVEV (reference sequence). The CDR3 reads CASSLGRGASTDTQYF. The CDR3 nucleotides are TGTGCCAGCAGTTTAGGCAGGGGCGCTAGCACAGATACGCAGTATTTT.

This clonotype showed up many times. The chain employs TRBV20-1 and TRBJ2-1; possibly TRBD2 for D (6 bases). V was cut by 2 bases and J by 0 bases, with 8 bases left in between. Germline-derived CDR1 and CDR2 are DFQATT and SNEGSKA (reference sequence). There are 14 residues in the CDR3. The chain's CDR3 is CSARYGSSYNEQFF. The CDR3 coding sequence is TGCAGTGCTAGATACGGGAGCTCCTACAATGAGCAGTTCTTC.

V is TRBV7-2 and J is TRBJ1-1, with D unclear. The V gene lost 1 base and the J gene lost 8 bases, with 14 bases spanning the gap. The CDR3 extends over 14 amino acids. Germline V gene sequence: CDR1 SGHTA, CDR2 FQGNSA. The CDR3 coding sequence is TGTGCCAGCAGCTTAGATGTGTCGGGTAGGGAAGCTTTCTTT. Amino acid sequence: CASSLDVSGREAFF.

This clonotype occurred a few times. The chain joins TRBV20-1 to TRBJ1-5; the D is unclear. The CDR3 runs to 14 residues. In germline, CDR1 is DFQATT, CDR2 SNEGSKA (reference sequence). Trimming pared 6 bases from V and 4 bases from J, leaving 16 bases between. The CDR3 sequence: CSAPHRAENQPQHF. The DNA for the CDR3 is TGCAGTGCCCCACACCGGGCAGAGAATCAGCCCCAGCATTTT.

This clonotype was recorded many times. The V and J genes are TRBV12-3 or TRBV12-4 and TRBJ2-2; a weak D match, TRBD2 (5 bases). Trimming cost V 0 bases and J 1 base, with 6 bases left between them. This CDR3 comprises 15 residues. The chain's CDR3 is CASSLAGRNTGELFF. The CDR3 DNA follows: TGTGCCAGCAGTTTAGCTGGGAGGAACACCGGGGAGCTGTTTTTT.

This clonotype occurred many times. The CDR3 sequence: CASRASGSSYNEQFF. The CDR3 DNA sequence: TGTGCCAGCAGGGCTAGCGGGAGCTCCTACAATGAGCAGTTCTTC. The chain links TRBV2 to TRBJ2-1, with TRBD2 matching 10 bases. The trim removed 6 bases at V and 0 bases at J, leaving 2 bases unmatched. The CDR3 sequence is 15 residues long. From germline, CDR1 is SNHLY and CDR2 FYNNEI.

The CDR3 loop reads CASSARTGSTEAFF. DNA for the CDR3: TGTGCCAGCAGCGCCCGGACAGGGTCCACTGAAGCTTTCTTT. The chain is built from TRBV9 and TRBJ1-1, with TRBD1 matching 8 bases. This CDR3 has 14 amino acids. Per germline, CDR1 SGDLS and CDR2 YYNGEE. Unmatched junction bases numbered 5, after V lost 3 bases and J lost 4 bases.

The chain is built from TRBV28 and TRBJ2-2, with unresolved D. Germline-derived CDR1 and CDR2 are MDHEN and SYDVKM. Trimming left V 7 bases short and J 4 bases short, with 7 bases between. The CDR3 loop spans 12 amino acids. The CDR3 bases are TGTGCCAGCAAAAGTCCCACCGGGGAGCTGTTTTTT. Residues: CASKSPTGELFF.

This clonotype was observed a handful of times. The V call is TRBV6-6, the J call TRBJ1-2, with a possible D match to TRBD1 (6 bases). V gave up 0 bases and J gave up 6 bases, with 14 bases separating them. Germline loops: CDR1 MNHNY, CDR2 SVGAGI (reference sequence). The CDR3 loop spans 15 amino acids. The CDR3 is CASSYSKGDRNGYTF. The CDR3 region has the DNA TGTGCCAGCAGTTACTCGAAGGGGGACCGGAATGGCTACACCTTC.

Only a few counts were recorded for this clonotype. The CDR3 loop reads CASGGRGYSNQPQHF. The CDR3 DNA sequence: TGTGCCAGCGGCGGACGGGGGTATAGCAATCAGCCCCAGCATTTT. This sequence joins TRBV2 and TRBJ1-5; a possible D gene is TRBD1 (5 bases). Trimming stripped 8 bases from V and 0 bases from J, with 14 bases between. The CDR3 sequence is 15 residues long. The germline CDR1 and CDR2 sequences are SNHLY and FYNNEI.

This clonotype was counted only a few times. This chain joins TRBV19 and TRBJ2-3; 9 nucleotides agree with TRBD2. Germline CDR1 LNHDA, CDR2 SQIVND (reference sequence). This CDR3 spans 15 amino acids. After removal of 0 bases from V and 3 bases from J, the junction contained 1 base not matched to a gene. CDR3 DNA: TGTGCCAGTAGTATAGAAGCGGGGGGAACAGATACGCAGTATTTT. It specifies CASSIEAGGTDTQYF.

This clonotype occurred a few times. In DNA, the CDR3 is TGTGCCAGCTCACCAGAGAGACTAGCGACCCCCCACTACGAGCAGTACTTC. Translation gives CASSPERLATPHYEQYF. V is TRBV18 and J is TRBJ2-7, with 8 nucleotides matching TRBD2. V lost 2 bases to trimming and J lost 3 bases; unmatched junction nucleotides: 12. The CDR3 totals 17 residues. Germline V gene data show CDR1 as KGHSH and CDR2 as LQKENI.

This clonotype was detected ten times or more. The rearrangement uses TRBV20-1 and TRBJ2-1, with a weak D call TRBD2 (6 bases). V was trimmed by 0 bases and J by 1 base, leaving 10 bases between them. This CDR3 comprises 15 residues. From germline, CDR1 is DFQATT and CDR2 SNEGSKA (reference sequence). This CDR3 is CSARDWGGSYNEQFF. The DNA of the CDR3 is TGCAGTGCTAGAGATTGGGGAGGATCCTACAATGAGCAGTTCTTC.